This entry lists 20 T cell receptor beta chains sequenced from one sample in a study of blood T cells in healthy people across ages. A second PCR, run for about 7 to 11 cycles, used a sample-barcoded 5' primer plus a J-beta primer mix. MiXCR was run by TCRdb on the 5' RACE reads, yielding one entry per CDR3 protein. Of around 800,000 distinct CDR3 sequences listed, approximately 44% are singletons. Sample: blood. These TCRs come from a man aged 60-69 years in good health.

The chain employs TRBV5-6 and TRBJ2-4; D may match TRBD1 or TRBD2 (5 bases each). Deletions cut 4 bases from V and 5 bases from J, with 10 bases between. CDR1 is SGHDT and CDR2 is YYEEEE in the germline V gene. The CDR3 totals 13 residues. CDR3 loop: CASSQMGENIQYF. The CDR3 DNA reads TGTGCCAGCAGCCAAATGGGGGAAAACATTCAGTACTTC.

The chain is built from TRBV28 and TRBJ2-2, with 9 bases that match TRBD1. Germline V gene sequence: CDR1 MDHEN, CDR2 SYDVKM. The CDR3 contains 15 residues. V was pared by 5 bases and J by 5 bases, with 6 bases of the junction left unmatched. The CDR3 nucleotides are TGTGCCAGCAGTACCACAGGGGGCATAACCGGGGAGCTGTTTTTT. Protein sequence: CASSTTGGITGELFF.

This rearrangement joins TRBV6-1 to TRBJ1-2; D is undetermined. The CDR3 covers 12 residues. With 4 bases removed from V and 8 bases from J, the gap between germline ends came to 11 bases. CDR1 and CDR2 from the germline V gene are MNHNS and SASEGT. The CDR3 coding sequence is TGTGCCAGCAGTGTGGGGAGGAGCGGCTACACCTTC. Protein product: CASSVGRSGYTF.

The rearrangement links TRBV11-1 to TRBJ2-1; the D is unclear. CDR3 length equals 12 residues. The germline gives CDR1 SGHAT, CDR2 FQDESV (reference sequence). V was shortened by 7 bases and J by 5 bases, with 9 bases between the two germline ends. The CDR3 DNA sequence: TGTGCCAGCACCCGTTCTAACAATGAGCAGTTCTTC. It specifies CASTRSNNEQFF.

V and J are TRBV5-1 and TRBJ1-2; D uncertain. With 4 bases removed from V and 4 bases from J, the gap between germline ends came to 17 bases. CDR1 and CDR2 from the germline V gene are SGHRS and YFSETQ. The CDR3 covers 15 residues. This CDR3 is CASSPWATGSYGYTF. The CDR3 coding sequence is TGCGCCAGCAGCCCGTGGGCCACGGGGAGCTATGGCTACACCTTC.

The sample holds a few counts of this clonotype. The CDR3 reads CASSPRRSGAYEQYF. DNA of the CDR3: TGTGCCAGCAGCCCCCGTAGGTCCGGAGCATACGAGCAGTACTTC. This chain joins TRBV12-3 or TRBV12-4 and TRBJ2-7; no reliable D call. The ends were cut back, 6 bases at V and 4 bases at J, with 19 bases in the middle. The CDR3 loop spans 15 amino acids.

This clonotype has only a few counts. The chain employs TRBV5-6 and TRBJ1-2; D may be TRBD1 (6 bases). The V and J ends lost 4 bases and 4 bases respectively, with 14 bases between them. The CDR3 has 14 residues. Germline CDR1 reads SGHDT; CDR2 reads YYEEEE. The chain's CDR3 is CASSLGGSPYGYTF. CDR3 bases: TGTGCCAGCAGCCTGGGGGGCAGCCCCTATGGCTACACCTTC.

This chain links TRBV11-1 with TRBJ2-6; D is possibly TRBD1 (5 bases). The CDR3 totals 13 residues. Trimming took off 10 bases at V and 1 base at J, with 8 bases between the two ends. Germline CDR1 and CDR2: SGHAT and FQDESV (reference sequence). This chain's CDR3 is CATRVSGANVLTF. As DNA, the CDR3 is TGTGCCACCAGGGTGTCTGGGGCCAACGTCCTGACTTTC.

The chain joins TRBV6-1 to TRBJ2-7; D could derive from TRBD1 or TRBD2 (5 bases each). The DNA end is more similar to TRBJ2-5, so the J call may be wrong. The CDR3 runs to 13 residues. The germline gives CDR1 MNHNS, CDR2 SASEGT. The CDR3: CASRGTGKETQYF. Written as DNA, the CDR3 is TGTGCCAGCAGGGGGACCGGGAAAGAGACCCAGTACTTC.

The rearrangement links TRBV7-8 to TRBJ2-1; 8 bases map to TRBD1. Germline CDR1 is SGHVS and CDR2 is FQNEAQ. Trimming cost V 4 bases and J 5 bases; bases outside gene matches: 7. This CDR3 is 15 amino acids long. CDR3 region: CASSSDRAMHNEQFF. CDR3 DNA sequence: TGTGCCAGCAGCTCGGACAGGGCGATGCACAATGAGCAGTTCTTC.

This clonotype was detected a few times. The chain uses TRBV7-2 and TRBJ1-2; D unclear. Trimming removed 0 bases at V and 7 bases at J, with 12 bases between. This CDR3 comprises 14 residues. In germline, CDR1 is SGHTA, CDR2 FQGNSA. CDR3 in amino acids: CASSLALAGVGYTF. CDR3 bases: TGTGCCAGCAGCTTAGCGTTGGCGGGAGTTGGCTACACCTTC.

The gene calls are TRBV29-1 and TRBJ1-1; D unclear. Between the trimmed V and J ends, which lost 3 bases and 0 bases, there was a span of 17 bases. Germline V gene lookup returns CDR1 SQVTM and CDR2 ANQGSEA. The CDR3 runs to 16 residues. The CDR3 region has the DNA TGCAGCGTTGAGGTACTTCTAACGGAAATGAACACTGAAGCTTTCTTT. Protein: CSVEVLLTEMNTEAFF.

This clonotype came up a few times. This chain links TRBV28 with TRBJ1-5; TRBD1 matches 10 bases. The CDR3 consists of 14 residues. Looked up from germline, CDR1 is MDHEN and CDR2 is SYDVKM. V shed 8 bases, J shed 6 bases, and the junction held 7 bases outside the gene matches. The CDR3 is CASGQGTGVQPQHF. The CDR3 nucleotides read TGTGCCAGCGGGCAAGGGACAGGGGTTCAGCCCCAGCATTTT.

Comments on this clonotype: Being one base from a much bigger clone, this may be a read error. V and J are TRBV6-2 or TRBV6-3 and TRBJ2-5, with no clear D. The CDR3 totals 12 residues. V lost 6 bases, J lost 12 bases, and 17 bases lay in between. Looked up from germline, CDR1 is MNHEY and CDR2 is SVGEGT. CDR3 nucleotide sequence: TGTGCCAGCAGAGACACCCCCTACGAGAAGTACTTC. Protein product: CASRDTPYEKYF.

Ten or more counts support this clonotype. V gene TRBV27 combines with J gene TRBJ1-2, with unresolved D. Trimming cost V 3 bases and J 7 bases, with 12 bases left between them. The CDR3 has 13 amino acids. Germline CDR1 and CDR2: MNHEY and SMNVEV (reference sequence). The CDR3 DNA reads TGTGCCAGCAGTTTGAGTGCGGGTCTTGGCTACACCTTC. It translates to CASSLSAGLGYTF.

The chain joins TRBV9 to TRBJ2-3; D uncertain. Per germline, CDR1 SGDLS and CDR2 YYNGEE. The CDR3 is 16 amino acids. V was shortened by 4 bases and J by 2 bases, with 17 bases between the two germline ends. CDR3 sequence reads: CASSPRSPTITDTQYF. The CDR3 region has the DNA TGTGCCAGCAGCCCCAGAAGCCCCACTATCACAGATACGCAGTATTTT.

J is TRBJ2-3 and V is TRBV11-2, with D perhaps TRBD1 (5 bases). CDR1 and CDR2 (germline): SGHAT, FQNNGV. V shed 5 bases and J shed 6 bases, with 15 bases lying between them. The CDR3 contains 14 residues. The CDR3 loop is CASSPRPGSDTQYF. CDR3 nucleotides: TGTGCCAGCAGCCCGCGCCCAGGGTCGGATACGCAGTATTTT.

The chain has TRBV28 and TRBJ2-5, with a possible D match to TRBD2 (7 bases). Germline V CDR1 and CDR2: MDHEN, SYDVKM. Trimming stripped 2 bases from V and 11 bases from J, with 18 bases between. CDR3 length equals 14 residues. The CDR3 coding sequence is TGTGCCAGCAGTTTACGGGCGGGGGCGGGTGAGCAGTACTTC. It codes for CASSLRAGAGEQYF. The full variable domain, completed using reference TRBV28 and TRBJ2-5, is DVKVTQSSRYLVKRTGEKVFLECVQDMDHENMFWYRQDPGLGLRLIYFSYDVKMKEKGDIPEGYSVSREKKERFSLILESASTNQTSMYLCASSLRAGAGEQYFGPGTRLLVL.

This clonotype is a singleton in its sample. The CDR3 sequence is CASWAGGTGELFF. The CDR3 bases are TGTGCCAGCTGGGCAGGGGGCACCGGGGAGCTGTTTTTT. This rearrangement joins TRBV28 to TRBJ2-2; 7 bases fit TRBD1. CDR3 length: 13 residues. V lost 8 bases to trimming and J lost 4 bases; unmatched junction nucleotides: 4. From germline, CDR1 is MDHEN and CDR2 SYDVKM.

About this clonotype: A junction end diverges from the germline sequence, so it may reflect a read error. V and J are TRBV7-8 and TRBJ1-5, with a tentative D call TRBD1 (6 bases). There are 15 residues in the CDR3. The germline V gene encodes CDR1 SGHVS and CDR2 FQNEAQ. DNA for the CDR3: TGTGCCAGCAGCCCAGGACGGGGGCTTTACCAGCCCCAGGTTTTT. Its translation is CASSPGRGLYQPQVF.